The 2 T cell receptor beta chains reported below all come from one sample, sequenced in a study of shared clonotypes between healthy human individuals. Measured with immunoSEQ multiplex PCR; TCRdb has only the in-frame clones, and not every one. The table has roughly 2 million clones, 90% to 97% seen once. Specimen: naive CD4+ T cells sorted from blood. Noted subset: CD45RA+ positively selected. The receptors come from a man in his late teens or twenties in good health.

V and J are TRBV28 and TRBJ1-3, with a possible D match to TRBD1 (5 bases). The V gene's germline CDR1 is MDHEN and CDR2 SYDVKM. V was pared by 5 bases and J by 0 bases, with 14 bases between. The CDR3 runs 16 residues. Here the CDR3 reads CASSPTDTRSGNTIYF. CDR3 DNA sequence: TGTGCCAGCAGTCCAACGGACACGCGCTCTGGAAACACCATATATTTT. The variable domain in full, completed from reference TRBV28 and TRBJ1-3, reads DVKVTQSSRYLVKRTGEKVFLECVQDMDHENMFWYRQDPGLGLRLIYFSYDVKMKEKGDIPEGYSVSREKKERFSLILESASTNQTSMYLCASSPTDTRSGNTIYFGEGSWLTVV.

The genes are TRBV7-2 and TRBJ1-5, with TRBD1 as a possible D gene (5 bases). CDR3 length: 15 residues. Trimming pared 6 bases from V and 3 bases from J, leaving 15 bases between. Germline V gene data show CDR1 as SGHTA and CDR2 as FQGNSA. The CDR3 reads CASSPNRGYNQPQHF. In DNA, the CDR3 is TGTGCCAGCAGTCCTAACCGGGGCTACAATCAGCCCCAGCATTTT.